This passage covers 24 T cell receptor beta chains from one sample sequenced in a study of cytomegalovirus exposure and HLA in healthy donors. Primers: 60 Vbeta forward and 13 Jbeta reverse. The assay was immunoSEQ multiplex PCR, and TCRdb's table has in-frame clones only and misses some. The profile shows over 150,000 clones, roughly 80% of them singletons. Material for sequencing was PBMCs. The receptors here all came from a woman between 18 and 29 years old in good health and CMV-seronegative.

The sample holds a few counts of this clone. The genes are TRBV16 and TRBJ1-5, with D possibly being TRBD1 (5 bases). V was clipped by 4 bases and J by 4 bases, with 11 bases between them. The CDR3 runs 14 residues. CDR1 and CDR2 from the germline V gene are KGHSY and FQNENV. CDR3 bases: TGTGCCAGCAGCCCCAGACAGCTGAATCAGCCCCAGCATTTT. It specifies CASSPRQLNQPQHF.

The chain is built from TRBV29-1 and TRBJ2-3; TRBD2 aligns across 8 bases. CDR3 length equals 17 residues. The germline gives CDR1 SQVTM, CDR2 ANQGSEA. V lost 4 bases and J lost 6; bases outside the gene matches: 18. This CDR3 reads CSVGNPRQGLVLDTQYF. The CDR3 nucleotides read TGCAGCGTTGGGAACCCCCGGCAGGGACTAGTCTTGGATACGCAGTATTTT.

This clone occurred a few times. The chain's CDR3 is CASSIGGGFSRGYTF. The CDR3 DNA reads TGTGCCAGTAGTATTGGAGGGGGCTTTTCGCGTGGCTACACCTTC. The V and J genes are TRBV19 and TRBJ1-2; 7 nucleotides match TRBD1. The CDR3 spans 15 residues. CDR1 and CDR2 from the germline V gene are LNHDA and SQIVND (reference sequence). V was clipped by 3 bases and J by 7 bases; unmatched bases: 11.

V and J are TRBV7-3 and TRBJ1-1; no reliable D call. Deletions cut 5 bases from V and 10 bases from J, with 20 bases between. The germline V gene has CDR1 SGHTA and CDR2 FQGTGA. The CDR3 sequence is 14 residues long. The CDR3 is CASSRSGQPRRAFF. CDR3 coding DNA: TGTGCCAGCAGCCGTAGTGGGCAGCCCCGACGAGCTTTCTTT.

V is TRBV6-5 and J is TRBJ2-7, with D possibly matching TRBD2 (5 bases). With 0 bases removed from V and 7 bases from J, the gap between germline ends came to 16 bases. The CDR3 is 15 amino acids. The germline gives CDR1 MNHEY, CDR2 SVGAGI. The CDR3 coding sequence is TGTGCCAGCAGTTACTCGACTACGGGCCAACTGGAGCAGTACTTC. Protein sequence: CASSYSTTGQLEQYF.

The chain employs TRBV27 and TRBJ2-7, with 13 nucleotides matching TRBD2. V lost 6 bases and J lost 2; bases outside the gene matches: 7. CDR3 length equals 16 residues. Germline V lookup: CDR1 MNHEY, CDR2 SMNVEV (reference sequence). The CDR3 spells CASSPGTSGVAYEQYF. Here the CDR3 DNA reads TGTGCCAGCAGCCCCGGGACTAGCGGGGTGGCCTACGAGCAGTACTTC.

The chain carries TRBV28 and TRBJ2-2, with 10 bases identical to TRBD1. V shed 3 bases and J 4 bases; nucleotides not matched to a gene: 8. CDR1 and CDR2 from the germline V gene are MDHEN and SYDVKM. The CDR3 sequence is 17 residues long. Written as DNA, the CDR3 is TGTGCCAGCAGTTTTGAAAGGACAGGGGGAAGCACCGGGGAGCTGTTTTTT. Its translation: CASSFERTGGSTGELFF.

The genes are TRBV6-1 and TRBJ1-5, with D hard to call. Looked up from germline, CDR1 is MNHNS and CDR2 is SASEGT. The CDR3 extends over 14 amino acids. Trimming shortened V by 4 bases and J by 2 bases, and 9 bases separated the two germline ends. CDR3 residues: CASSALAGNQPQHF. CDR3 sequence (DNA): TGTGCCAGCAGTGCTCTCGCGGGCAATCAGCCCCAGCATTTT.

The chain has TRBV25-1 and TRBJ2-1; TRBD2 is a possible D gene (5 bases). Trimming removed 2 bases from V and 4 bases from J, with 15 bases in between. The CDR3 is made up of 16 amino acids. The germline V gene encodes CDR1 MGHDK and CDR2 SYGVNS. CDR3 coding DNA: TGTGCCAGCAGTGAACCCGGCATTTCGGGGTACAATGAGCAGTTCTTC. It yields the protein CASSEPGISGYNEQFF. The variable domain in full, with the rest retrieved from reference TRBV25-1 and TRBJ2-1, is EADIYQTPRYLVIGTGKKITLECSQTMGHDKMYWYQQDPGMELHLIHYSYGVNSTEKGDLSSESTVSRIRTEHFPLTLESARPSHTSQYLCASSEPGISGYNEQFFGPGTRLTVL.

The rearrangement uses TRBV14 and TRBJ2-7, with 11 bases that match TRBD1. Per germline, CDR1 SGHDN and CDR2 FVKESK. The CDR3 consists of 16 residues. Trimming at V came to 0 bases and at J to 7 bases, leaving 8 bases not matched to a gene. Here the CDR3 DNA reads TGTGCCAGCAGCCAAGAAATAGGACAGGGGGCGGGGGAGCAGTACTTC. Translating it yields CASSQEIGQGAGEQYF.

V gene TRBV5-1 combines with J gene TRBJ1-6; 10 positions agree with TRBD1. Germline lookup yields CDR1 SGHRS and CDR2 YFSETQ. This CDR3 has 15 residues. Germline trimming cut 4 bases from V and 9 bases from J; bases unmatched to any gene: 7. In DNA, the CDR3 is TGCGCCAGCAGCACCCAGGGACAGGGGAGTTCACCCCTCCACTTT. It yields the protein CASSTQGQGSSPLHF.

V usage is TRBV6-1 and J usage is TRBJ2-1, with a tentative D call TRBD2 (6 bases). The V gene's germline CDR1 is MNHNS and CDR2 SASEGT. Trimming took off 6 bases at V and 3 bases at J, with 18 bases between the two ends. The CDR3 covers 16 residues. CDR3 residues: CASRERLGARYNEQFF. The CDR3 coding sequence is TGTGCCAGCAGGGAAAGACTAGGAGCCCGCTACAATGAGCAGTTCTTC.

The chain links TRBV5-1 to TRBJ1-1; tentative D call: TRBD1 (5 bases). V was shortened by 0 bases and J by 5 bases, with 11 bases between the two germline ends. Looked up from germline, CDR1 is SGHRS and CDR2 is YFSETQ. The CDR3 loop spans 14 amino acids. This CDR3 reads CASSLDGARTEAFF. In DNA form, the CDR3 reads TGCGCCAGCAGCTTGGATGGGGCGCGGACTGAAGCTTTCTTT.

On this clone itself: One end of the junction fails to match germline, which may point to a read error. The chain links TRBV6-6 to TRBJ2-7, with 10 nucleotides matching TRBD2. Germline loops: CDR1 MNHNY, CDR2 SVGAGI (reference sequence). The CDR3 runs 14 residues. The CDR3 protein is CASSAVSGAGGTIF. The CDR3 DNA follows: TGTGCCAGCAGTGCGGTTTCGGGAGCGGGGGGGACGATCTTC.

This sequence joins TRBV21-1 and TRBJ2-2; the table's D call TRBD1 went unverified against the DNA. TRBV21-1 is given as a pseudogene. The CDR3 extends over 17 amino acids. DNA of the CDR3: TGTGCCAGCAGCAAATACCGGGACAGGGGAAGTACCGGGGAGCTGTTTTTT. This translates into CASSKYRDRGSTGELFF.

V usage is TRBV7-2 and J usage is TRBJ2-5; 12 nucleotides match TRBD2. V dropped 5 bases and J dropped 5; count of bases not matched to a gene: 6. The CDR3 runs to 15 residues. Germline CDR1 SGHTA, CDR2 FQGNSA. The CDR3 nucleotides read TGTGCCAGCAGCACCGGGACTAGCGGGTGGGAGACCCAGTACTTC. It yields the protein CASSTGTSGWETQYF.

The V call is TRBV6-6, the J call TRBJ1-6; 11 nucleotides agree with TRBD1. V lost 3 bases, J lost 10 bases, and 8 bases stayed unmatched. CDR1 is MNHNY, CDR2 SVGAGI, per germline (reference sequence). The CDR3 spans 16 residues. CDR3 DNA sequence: TGTGCCAGCAGTTATTCCGGGACAGGGGGATTCTCACCCCTCCACTTT. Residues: CASSYSGTGGFSPLHF.

The CDR3 sequence: CASQPSGSSNEQFF. Written as DNA, the CDR3 is TGTGCCAGCCAACCTAGCGGGAGTTCGAATGAGCAGTTCTTC. The V gene is TRBV25-1, the J gene TRBJ2-1; 10 bases fit TRBD2. Per germline, CDR1 MGHDK and CDR2 SYGVNS. V gave up 8 bases and J gave up 7 bases; unmatched junction bases: 8. The CDR3 runs to 14 residues.

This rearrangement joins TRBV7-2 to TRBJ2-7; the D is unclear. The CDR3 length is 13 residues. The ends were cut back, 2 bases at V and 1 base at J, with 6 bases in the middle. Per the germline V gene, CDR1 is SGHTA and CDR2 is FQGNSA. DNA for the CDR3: TGTGCCAGCAGCTTAACACCGTCCTACGAGCAGTACTTC. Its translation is CASSLTPSYEQYF. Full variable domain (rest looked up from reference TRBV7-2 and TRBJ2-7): GAGVSQSPSNKVTEKGKDVELRCDPISGHTALYWYRQSLGQGLEFLIYFQGNSAPDKSGLPSDRFSAERTGGSVSTLTIQRTQQEDSAVYLCASSLTPSYEQYFGPGTRLTVT.

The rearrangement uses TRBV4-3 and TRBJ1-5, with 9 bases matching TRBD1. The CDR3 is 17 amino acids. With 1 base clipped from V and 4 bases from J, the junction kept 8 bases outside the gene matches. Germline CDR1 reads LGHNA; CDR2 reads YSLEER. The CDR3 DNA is TGCGCCAGCAGCCAAGGTCCCGGGACAGGGCGGAATCAGCCCCAGCATTTT. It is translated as CASSQGPGTGRNQPQHF.

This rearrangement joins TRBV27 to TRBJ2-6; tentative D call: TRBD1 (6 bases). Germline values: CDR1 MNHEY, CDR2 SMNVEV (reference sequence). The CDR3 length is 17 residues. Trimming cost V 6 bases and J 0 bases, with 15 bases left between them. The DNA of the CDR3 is TGTGCCAGCAGAAAGACAGGTATTTACTCTGGGGCCAACGTCCTGACTTTC. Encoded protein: CASRKTGIYSGANVLTF.

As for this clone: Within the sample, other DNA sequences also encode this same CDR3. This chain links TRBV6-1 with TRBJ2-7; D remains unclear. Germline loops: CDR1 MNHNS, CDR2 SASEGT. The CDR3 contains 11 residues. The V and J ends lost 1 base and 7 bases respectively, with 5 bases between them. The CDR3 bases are TGTGCCAGCAGTGAAGTCCGGGAGCAGTACTTC. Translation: CASSEVREQYF.

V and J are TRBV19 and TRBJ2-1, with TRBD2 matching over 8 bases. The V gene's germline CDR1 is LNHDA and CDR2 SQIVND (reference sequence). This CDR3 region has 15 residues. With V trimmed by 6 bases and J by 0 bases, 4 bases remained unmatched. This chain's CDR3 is CASRTSASSYNEQFF. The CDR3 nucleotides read TGTGCCAGTAGGACTAGCGCTAGCTCCTACAATGAGCAGTTCTTC.

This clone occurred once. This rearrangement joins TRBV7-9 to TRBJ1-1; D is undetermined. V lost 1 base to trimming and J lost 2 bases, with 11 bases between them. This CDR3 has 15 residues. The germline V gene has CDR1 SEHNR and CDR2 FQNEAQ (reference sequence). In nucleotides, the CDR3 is TGTGCCAGCAGCTTAGATGAGTTCACCAACACTGAAGCTTTCTTT. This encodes CASSLDEFTNTEAFF. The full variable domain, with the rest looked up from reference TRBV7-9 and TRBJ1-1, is DTGVSQNPRHKITKRGQNVTFRCDPISEHNRLYWYRQTLGQGPEFLTYFQNEAQLEKSRLLSDRFSAERPKGSFSTLEIQRTEQGDSAMYLCASSLDEFTNTEAFFGQGTRLTVV.